What follows describes a single T cell receptor beta chain. The data are from a study of blood T cell repertoires in COVID-19. Study summary: T cells, B-cell-depleted T cells, or PBMCs provided the cDNA or gDNA that served as material.

Looked up from germline, CDR1 is SGHVS and CDR2 is FQNEAQ. V was shortened by 1 base and J by 2 bases, with 17 bases between the two germline ends. The CDR3 is 17 amino acids. Original handling: The authors estimated nucleated cell counts from reference gene primer amplification. Sequencing was performed with immunoSEQ multiplex PCR; in TCRdb, only in-frame clones are kept and a portion is missing. That table gives V, J and clone size, and the DNA gave D and trimming. Of about 160,000 clones listed, about 93% are singletons. The receptor was isolated from a woman aged 50 to 60 with acute or convalescent COVID-19. V is TRBV7-8 and J is TRBJ1-1; possible D gene TRBD1, 5 bases. The sequenced material came from peripheral blood. The CDR3 protein is CASSLGFRRGPNTEAFF. CDR3 in DNA: TGTGCCAGCAGCTTAGGGTTTCGGAGGGGTCCAAACACTGAAGCTTTCTTT.